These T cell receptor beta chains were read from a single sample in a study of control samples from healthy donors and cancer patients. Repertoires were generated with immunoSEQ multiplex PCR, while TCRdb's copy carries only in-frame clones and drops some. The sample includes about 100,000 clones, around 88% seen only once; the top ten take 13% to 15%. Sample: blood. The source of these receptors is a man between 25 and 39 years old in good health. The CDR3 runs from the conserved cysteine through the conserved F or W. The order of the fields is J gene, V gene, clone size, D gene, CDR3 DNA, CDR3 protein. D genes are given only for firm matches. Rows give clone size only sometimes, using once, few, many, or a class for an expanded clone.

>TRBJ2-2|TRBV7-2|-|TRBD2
TGTGCCAGCAGTCGTGGACTAGCGGGAGTCACCGGGGAGCTGTTTTTT
CASSRGLAGVTGELFF
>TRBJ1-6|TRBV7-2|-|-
TGTGCCAGCAGCACTTCAGGATCACCCCTCCACTTT
CASSTSGSPLHF
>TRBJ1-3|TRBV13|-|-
TGTGCCAGCAGCCTTGGGGGCCAGAACCTCTCTGGAAACACCATATATTTT
CASSLGGQNLSGNTIYF
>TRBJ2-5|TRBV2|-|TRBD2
TGTGCCAGCAGCACACTAGCGACGAACCAAGAGACCCAGTACTTC
CASSTLATNQETQYF
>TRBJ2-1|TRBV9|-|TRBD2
TGTGCCAGCAGCGCCCAGGGACTACCCCACGACAATGAGCAGTTCTTC
CASSAQGLPHDNEQFF
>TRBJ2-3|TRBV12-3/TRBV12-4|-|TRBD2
TGTGCCAGCTCCGGGACTAGTTTAGATACGCAGTATTTT
CASSGTSLDTQYF
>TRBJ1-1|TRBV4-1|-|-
TGCGCCAGCAGCCAACCAGGGGAGTCTGAAGCTTTCTTT
CASSQPGESEAFF
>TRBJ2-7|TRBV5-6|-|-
TGTGCCAGCAGCTTAGGACGGAAATACGAGCAGTACTTC
CASSLGRKYEQYF
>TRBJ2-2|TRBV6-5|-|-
TGTGCCAGCAGGACATCGGGACTGAACACCGGGGAGCTGTTTTTT
CASRTSGLNTGELFF
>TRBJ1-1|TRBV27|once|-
TGTGCCAGCAGTTTGAAAGGGGTGAGCACTGAAGCTTTCTTT
CASSLKGVSTEAFF
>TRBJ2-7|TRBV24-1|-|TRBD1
TGTGCCACGGCGGGACAGGATCCCTACGAGCAGTACTTC
CATAGQDPYEQYF
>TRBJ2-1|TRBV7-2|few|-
TGTGCCAGCAGCCCACCCCGGGAGAAGCGGGCCTCCTACAATGAGCAGTTCTTC
CASSPPREKRASYNEQFF
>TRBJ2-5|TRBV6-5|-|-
TGTGCCAGCAGTTACTCCCGGGGACAAGAGACCCAGTACTTC
CASSYSRGQETQYF
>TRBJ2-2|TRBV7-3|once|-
TGTGCCAGCAGCCCCCAGCCCGACACCGGGGAGCTGTTTTTT
CASSPQPDTGELFF
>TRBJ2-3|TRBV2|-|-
TGTGCCAGCAGGGAACCTAGCAGTGGGATGAAGTATTTT
CASREPSSGMKYF
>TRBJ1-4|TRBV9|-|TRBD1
TGTGCCAGCAGCACGACAGGGAGTAATGAAAAACTGTTTTTT
CASSTTGSNEKLFF
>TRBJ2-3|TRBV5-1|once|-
TGCGCCAGCAGCTCGGGACTCGGTGGGGTTCGGGATACGCAGTATTTT
CASSSGLGGVRDTQYF
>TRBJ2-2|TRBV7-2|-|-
TGTGCCAGCAGCCCCAAATTCCAGACCGGGGAGCTGTTTTTT
CASSPKFQTGELFF
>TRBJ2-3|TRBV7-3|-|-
TGTGCCAGCAGCTTATGGGGAAGGGGTAGCGTGACAGATACGCAGTATTTT
CASSLWGRGSVTDTQYF
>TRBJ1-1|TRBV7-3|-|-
TGTGCCAGCACCCTTTCTCGGGTCGCCTCGACCACTGAAGCTTTCTTT
CASTLSRVASTTEAFF
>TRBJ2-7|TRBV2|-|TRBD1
TGTGCCAGCAGTCCAACCTGGACAGGGGGCGACGAGCAGTACTTC
CASSPTWTGGDEQYF
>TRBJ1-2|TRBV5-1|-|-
TGCGCCAGCGCCCGTGGTCCGGGGGTGGACTATGGCTACACCTTC
CASARGPGVDYGYTF
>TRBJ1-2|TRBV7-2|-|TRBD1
TGTGCCAGCAGCACAGCACAGGGGTCTAACTATGGCTACACCTTC
CASSTAQGSNYGYTF
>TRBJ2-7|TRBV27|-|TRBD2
TGTGCCAGCAGTTTATTCCAGGGAGGGAACTACGAGCAGTACTTC
CASSLFQGGNYEQYF
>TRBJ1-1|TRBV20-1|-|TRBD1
TGCAGTGCCAGTGGAGGGGGCCGGCCTGAAGCTTTCTTT
CSASGGGRPEAFF
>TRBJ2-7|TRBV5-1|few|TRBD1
TGCGCCAGCAGCCAAACAGGGGACTACGAGCAGTACTTC
CASSQTGDYEQYF
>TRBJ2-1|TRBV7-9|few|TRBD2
TGTGCCAGCAGCGGCTACAGCGGGAGGGCCGGAGATGAGCAGTTCTTC
CASSGYSGRAGDEQFF
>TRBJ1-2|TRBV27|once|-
TGTGCCAGCAGTTTAGAGGGCAGTTCTAACTATGGCTACACCTTC
CASSLEGSSNYGYTF
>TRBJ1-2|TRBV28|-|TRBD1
TGTGCCAGCAGTTTCCCCGGGACAGCCTATGGCTACACCTTC
CASSFPGTAYGYTF
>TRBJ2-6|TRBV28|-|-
TGTGAAGATAGATGGGGGGCCAACGTCCTGACTTTC
CEDRWGANVLTF
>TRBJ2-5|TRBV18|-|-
TGTGCCAGCTCACCTCCGGTACGGGAGACCCAGTACTTC
CASSPPVRETQYF
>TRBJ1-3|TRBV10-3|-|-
TGTGCCGTAGGACAGATCAAGAACACCATATATTTT
CAVGQIKNTIYF
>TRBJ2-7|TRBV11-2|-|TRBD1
TGTGCCAGCAGCCCACAGGGGGTGTCCTCCGAGCAGTACTTC
CASSPQGVSSEQYF
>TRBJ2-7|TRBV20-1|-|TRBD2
TGCAGTGCTAGCGGGGGGTACGAGCAGTACTTC
CSASGGYEQYF
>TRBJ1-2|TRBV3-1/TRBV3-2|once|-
TGTGCCAGCAGCCAAGATCTACATTCGAGGAGTCTCGGCTACACCTTC
CASSQDLHSRSLGYTF
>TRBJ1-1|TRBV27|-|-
TGTGCCAGCAGTTTAGTTGGGGGCCTCACTGAAGCTTTCTTT
CASSLVGGLTEAFF
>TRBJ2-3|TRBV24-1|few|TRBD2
TGTGCCACCAGTGATAGCGGGACTAGCGGGAGGGCCTGGGCAGATACGCAGTATTTT
CATSDSGTSGRAWADTQYF
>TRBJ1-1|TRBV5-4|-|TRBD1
TGTGCCAGCAGCCCCAAGACAGGGGGCGCCGGGGAAGCTTTCTTT
CASSPKTGGAGEAFF
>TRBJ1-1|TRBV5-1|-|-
TGCGCCAGCAGCACCGAATACCTGAACACTGAAGCTTTCTTT
CASSTEYLNTEAFF
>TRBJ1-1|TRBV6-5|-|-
TGTGCCAGCAGAAACGACTGGGGGCTGGACACTGAAGCTTTCTTT
CASRNDWGLDTEAFF
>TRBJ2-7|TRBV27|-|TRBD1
TGTGCCAGCAGTTCCTACAGGGGACCCCGCTACGAGCAGTACTTC
CASSSYRGPRYEQYF